Below, one T cell receptor beta chain is given with its context. Amplification used 60 Vbeta primers and 13 Jbeta primers. Data came from immunoSEQ multiplex PCR; TCRdb stores just in-frame clones and leaves some out. The sample includes 90,000 to 130,000 clones, 70% to 90% of them seen just once. This sample is drawn from a study of cytomegalovirus exposure and HLA in healthy donors. Germline CDR1 MNHEY, CDR2 SMNVEV (reference sequence). V lost 6 bases, J lost 8 bases, and 11 bases lay in between. The CDR3 totals 13 residues. The chain has TRBV27 and TRBJ1-6; tentative D call: TRBD1 (5 bases). The clonotype originates from a middle-aged man in good health and CMV-seronegative. The sample taken for sequencing was PBMCs. The CDR3 region has the DNA TGTGCCAGCAGACAGGTATTTGATTCACCCCTCCACTTT. Its protein is CASRQVFDSPLHF.